This T cell receptor beta chain was found in a study of persistence of HIV-infected CD4 T cells. This clone was counted a few times. No antigen is known for it. This was the immunoSEQ version 4 assay in survey mode. TCRdb's copy holds only in-frame clones and misses some; the assay was immunoSEQ multiplex PCR. The data contain 37,000 or so clones, approximately 80% of them seen just once; the ten biggest clones take up less than 2%. Germline V gene sequence: CDR1 SEHNR, CDR2 FQNEAQ (reference sequence). V dropped 1 base and J dropped 3; count of bases not matched to a gene: 7. CDR3 size: 16 residues. Cells were stimulated with CMV-infected fibroblast lysates at 10 ug/mL. Sorted nonresponding memory CD4+ T cells were CD40L-negative, CD69-negative, CD45RO-high.

This receptor was taken from an adult man with HIV who was CMV-seropositive. This specimen was CD4+ T cells sorted from PBMCs after 18-hour stimulation, taken from a patient who received antiretroviral therapy. This chain links TRBV7-9 with TRBJ2-3; 7 positions match TRBD2. The CDR3 DNA is TGTGCCAGCAGCTTAGATCTAGCGGCGGGGACAGATACGCAGTATTTT. Translating gives CASSLDLAAGTDTQYF. The full variable domain, in which reference TRBV7-9 and TRBJ2-3 provide the parts outside the CDR3, is DTGVSQNPRHKITKRGQNVTFRCDPISEHNRLYWYRQTLGQGPEFLTYFQNEAQLEKSRLLSDRFSAERPKGSFSTLEIQRTEQGDSAMYLCASSLDLAAGTDTQYFGPGTRLTVL.